These 5 T cell receptor beta chains were sequenced from one sample in a study of human T cells and chemical hapten exposure. Sample time point: pre-sensitization, week 0. The treatment denotes: therapeutic diphenylcyclopropenone sensitization with weekly scalp DPC. TCRdb reprocessed the RACE reads via MiXCR and lists one record per CDR3 protein. The data hold about 120,000 distinct CDR3 sequences, with roughly 13% observed a single time. Specimen: whole blood, collected in connection with sensitization to the hapten diphenylcyclopropenone (DPC). The receptors shown here come from a young woman with alopecia areata. Some clones in this sample may be carry-over from other donors' samples.

This clonotype was found many times. The CDR3 nucleotides read TGTGCCAGCTCACCACCGGGTGGGAGCACTGAAGCTTTCTTT. It codes for CASSPPGGSTEAFF. The J gene is TRBJ1-1, the V gene TRBV18; D is undetermined. Germline lookup yields CDR1 KGHSH and CDR2 LQKENI. This CDR3 spans 14 amino acids. Between the trimmed V and J ends, which lost 0 bases and 4 bases, there was a span of 9 bases. Combining the CDR3 with reference TRBV18 and TRBJ1-1 gives the whole variable domain NAGVMQNPRHLVRRRGQEARLRCSPMKGHSHVYWYRQLPEEGLKFMVYLQKENIIDESGMPKERFSAEFPKEGPSILRIQQVVRGDSAAYFCASSPPGGSTEAFFGQGTRLTVV.

The CDR3 DNA follows: TGCAGTGCTAGCCAGACAGACCTAGCGCAGTATTTT. Its translation: CSASQTDLAQYF. This chain connects TRBV20-1 to TRBJ2-3; tentatively, D is TRBD1 (5 bases). Germline V gene data show CDR1 as DFQATT and CDR2 as SNEGSKA (reference sequence). V dropped 3 bases and J dropped 10 bases, with 14 bases sitting between them. The CDR3 extends over 12 amino acids.

The chain combines TRBV3-1 with TRBJ1-1; the D gene is possibly TRBD1 (5 bases). The CDR3 length is 13 residues. V lost 3 bases and J lost 3, with 8 bases in between. Germline V CDR1 and CDR2: LGHDT, YNNKEL (reference sequence). CDR3 region: CASSHGGYTEAFF. As DNA, the CDR3 is TGTGCCAGCAGCCACGGGGGATACACTGAAGCTTTCTTT.

This clonotype turned up a few times. V gene TRBV4-3 combines with J gene TRBJ2-7, with 8 bases matching TRBD1. This CDR3 is built from 16 residues. Germline CDR1 and CDR2: LGHNA and YSLEER. V gave up 0 bases and J gave up 2 bases; unmatched junction bases: 6. Written as DNA, the CDR3 is TGCGCCAGCAGCCAAGATCCGGGACAGGCGACCTACGAGCAGTACTTC. Translating gives CASSQDPGQATYEQYF.

The J gene is TRBJ2-5, the V gene TRBV20-1; TRBD2 might be the D (6 bases). The V and J ends lost 4 bases and 4 bases respectively, with 22 bases between them. This CDR3 contains 16 residues. Germline CDR1 and CDR2: DFQATT and SNEGSKA (reference sequence). The DNA for the CDR3 is TGCAGTGCTATGGTGTTACTTCCGGGGGACCCAGAGACCCAGTACTTC. It encodes CSAMVLLPGDPETQYF.